The following is a T cell receptor (beta chain) sequence with its context. Authors' processing steps: Amplification of reference gene primers was used by the study to estimate nucleated cell counts. Produced via immunoSEQ multiplex PCR; TCRdb's table is partial and in-frame only. The V and J calls and clone size come from that table; D and trimming were worked out from the DNA. Of about 430,000 clones listed, 70% to 90% are singletons. CDR3 length: 13 amino acids. With V trimmed by 8 bases and J by 2 bases, 3 bases remained unmatched. The data were obtained in a study of blood T cell repertoires in COVID-19. For the study at large: PBMCs, B-cell-depleted T cells, or T cells provided the cDNA or gDNA that made up the material.

The participants were between about 18 and 100 years old and came from 24 US areas. It was within 2 weeks before study entry that exposed participants met a COVID-19 case. The sample taken for sequencing was PBMCs or T cells enriched from blood (not recorded which). This receptor was identified in a woman under 30 who had been exposed to COVID-19. The chain employs TRBV12-3 or TRBV12-4 and TRBJ2-3; the match to TRBD2 covers 8 bases. The CDR3 region has the DNA TGTGCCAGCGGACTAGCCTACACAGATACGCAGTATTTT. Its protein product is CASGLAYTDTQYF.